Below are 25 T cell receptor beta chains sequenced from a single sample in a study of breast tumors, draining lymph nodes, adjacent tissues. Each CDR3 protein gets one entry after TCRdb re-called the multiplex PCR reads with MiXCR. The table lists tens of thousands of distinct CDR3 sequences, 45% to 65% of them singletons. Sequencing was performed on breast tumor tissue. All receptors derive from a female donor with breast cancer. Some clones in this sample may be carry-over from other donors' samples.

This clonotype came up many times. The chain is built from TRBV7-2 and TRBJ1-6; 7 bases are shared with TRBD1. Germline V lookup: CDR1 SGHTA, CDR2 FQGNSA. V lost 5 bases, J lost 5 bases, and 6 bases stayed unmatched. CDR3 length: 15 amino acids. CDR3: CASSPRDRDNSPLHF. The CDR3 DNA is TGTGCCAGCAGCCCGCGGGACAGAGATAATTCACCCCTCCACTTT.

This chain links TRBV7-2 with TRBJ2-3, with 8 bases lining up with TRBD2. From germline, CDR1 is SGHTA and CDR2 FQGNSA. The CDR3 runs 16 residues. Germline trimming cut 3 bases from V and 4 bases from J; bases unmatched to any gene: 9. The CDR3 region has the DNA TGTGCCAGCAGCTTGGCGGGAGCGGGAGTTTCAGATACGCAGTATTTT. Amino acids: CASSLAGAGVSDTQYF.

V is TRBV20-1 and J is TRBJ2-7; TRBD2 might be the D (8 bases). The germline V gene has CDR1 DFQATT and CDR2 SNEGSKA (reference sequence). This CDR3 is built from 13 residues. The V end lost 6 bases, the J end lost 7 bases, and 19 bases lay between the germline ends. In DNA, the CDR3 is TGCAGTGCCGAGGGGGCGGGGGGTCGGGAGCAGTACTTC. The encoded protein is CSAEGAGGREQYF.

V and J are TRBV9 and TRBJ2-2; 10 bases map to TRBD2. The CDR3 totals 16 residues. The trim removed 6 bases at V and 6 bases at J, leaving 11 bases unmatched. Germline lookup yields CDR1 SGDLS and CDR2 YYNGEE. The CDR3 region is CASTQAPLAGAGELFF. The CDR3 nucleotides read TGTGCCAGCACCCAGGCCCCCCTAGCGGGAGCCGGGGAGCTGTTTTTT. The whole variable domain, remainder taken from reference TRBV9 and TRBJ2-2, is DSGVTQTPKHLITATGQRVTLRCSPRSGDLSVYWYQQSLDQGLQFLIQYYNGEERAKGNILERFSAQQFPDLHSELNLSSLELGDSALYFCASTQAPLAGAGELFFGEGSRLTVL.

This clonotype was found many times. V and J are TRBV7-2 and TRBJ2-7, with TRBD2 matching 14 bases. With 2 bases clipped from V and 4 bases from J, the junction kept 4 bases outside the gene matches. Per germline, CDR1 SGHTA and CDR2 FQGNSA. The CDR3 runs 16 residues. DNA of the CDR3: TGTGCCAGCAGCTTATTTGGGACTAGCGGGAGTTACGAGCAGTACTTC. Protein sequence: CASSLFGTSGSYEQYF.

The V gene is TRBV2, the J gene TRBJ2-7; 7 bases agree with TRBD2. From germline, CDR1 is SNHLY and CDR2 FYNNEI. The CDR3 has 15 residues. Trimming took 4 bases from V and 0 from J; bases not matched to a gene: 6. The CDR3 region has the DNA TGTGCCAGCAGTGGGGGGGGGGAGGGCTCCTACGAGCAGTACTTC. Amino acids: CASSGGGEGSYEQYF.

The chain recombines TRBV18 with TRBJ2-4; possible D gene TRBD1, 7 bases. This CDR3 is 14 amino acids long. The ends were cut back, 2 bases at V and 5 bases at J, with 10 bases in the middle. The V gene's germline CDR1 is KGHSH and CDR2 LQKENI. In DNA form, the CDR3 reads TGTGCCAGCTCACCAGACAGGGAGGAAAACATTCAGTACTTC. It translates to CASSPDREENIQYF.

This clonotype was recorded many times. The gene calls are TRBV11-2 and TRBJ2-7; maybe TRBD2 (6 bases). The CDR3 runs 15 residues. Germline values: CDR1 SGHAT, CDR2 FQNNGV. Trimming took 4 bases from V and 4 from J, leaving 17 bases between them. CDR3 sequence: CASSYVMASVYEQYF. The CDR3, as DNA: TGTGCCAGCAGCTATGTTATGGCTAGCGTGTACGAGCAGTACTTC.

The V gene is TRBV20-1, the J gene TRBJ1-5; 8 bases fit TRBD1. The CDR3 is 14 residues long. J lost 9 bases, V lost 6 bases, and 13 bases had no gene match. CDR1 is DFQATT, CDR2 SNEGSKA, per germline (reference sequence). The chain's CDR3 is CSANLGTGGMPQHF. For the CDR3, the DNA is TGCAGTGCGAATCTCGGGACAGGAGGGATGCCCCAGCATTTT.

In its sample, this clonotype was seen many times. The chain combines TRBV16 with TRBJ2-4, with unresolved D. The CDR3 length is 14 residues. V lost 0 bases and J 8 bases, leaving 11 bases between the germline ends. CDR1 and CDR2 (germline): KGHSY, FQNENV. The CDR3 region is CASSQSGSVDIQYF. In DNA, the CDR3 is TGTGCCAGCAGCCAATCTGGTTCCGTAGACATTCAGTACTTC.

This clonotype was counted at least ten times. The chain is built from TRBV20-1 and TRBJ1-3, with D possibly matching TRBD1 (6 bases). The germline V and J ends were trimmed by 6 bases and 7 bases, with 16 bases remaining between them. The CDR3 covers 13 residues. Germline V gene sequence: CDR1 DFQATT, CDR2 SNEGSKA (reference sequence). The CDR3 protein is CSAPWTAENTIYF. CDR3 DNA sequence: TGCAGTGCGCCCTGGACAGCGGAGAACACCATATATTTT.

A single count supports this clonotype. The chain combines TRBV20-1 with TRBJ1-6, with a weak D call TRBD1 (6 bases). Trimming left V 4 bases short and J 9 bases short, with 13 bases between. CDR3 size: 13 residues. In germline, CDR1 is DFQATT, CDR2 SNEGSKA (reference sequence). CDR3 loop: CSAKGQAASPLHF. CDR3 sequence (DNA): TGCAGTGCTAAGGGACAAGCGGCTTCACCCCTCCACTTT.

This clonotype showed up just once. No conserved phenylalanine or tryptophan is present at the end of the CDR3, so a read error is the likely explanation. The chain links TRBV7-9 to TRBJ1-4; D uncertain. V gave up 1 base and J gave up 0 bases, with 9 bases separating them. Germline assignment: CDR1 SEHNR and CDR2 FQNEAQ (reference sequence). CDR3 size: 16 residues. DNA of the CDR3: TGTGCCAGCAGCTTAGGAGTGACACCAACTAATGAAAAACTGTTTTCT. This gives the protein CASSLGVTPTNEKLFS.

This clonotype was recorded many times. Because the CDR3's place on the DNA is in doubt, the DNA is left out and the CDR3 is given as listed by TCRdb. The rearrangement uses TRBV20-1 and TRBJ1-2; TRBD1 is taken as the D call from the table, unchecked against the DNA. Inclusive of both ends, the CDR3 amounts to 12 amino acids. Per germline, CDR1 DFQATT and CDR2 SNEGSKA (reference sequence). The CDR3 spells CSARDWGDGSTF.

The J gene is TRBJ2-5, the V gene TRBV9; tentatively, D is TRBD2 (5 bases). CDR1 is SGDLS, CDR2 YYNGEE, per germline. Between the trimmed V and J ends, which lost 0 bases and 2 bases, there was a span of 14 bases. The CDR3 length is 16 residues. Here the CDR3 reads CASSVADGRAQETQYF. The CDR3 nucleotides are TGTGCCAGCAGCGTAGCGGACGGGCGGGCTCAAGAGACCCAGTACTTC.

This clonotype was picked up one time. The chain employs TRBV6-2 or TRBV6-3 and TRBJ2-1; TRBD2 agrees at 12 bases. The V segment lost 4 bases and the J segment 7 bases; nucleotides outside the gene matches: 2. The CDR3 runs 14 residues. Germline V CDR1 and CDR2: MNHEY, SVGEGT. CDR3 region: CASSSTSGRNEQFF. CDR3 DNA sequence: TGTGCCAGCAGTTCGACTAGCGGGAGAAATGAGCAGTTCTTC.

The chain couples TRBV6-4 to TRBJ1-2, with D perhaps TRBD1 (6 bases). The V and J ends lost 4 bases and 6 bases respectively, with 15 bases between them. The CDR3 runs to 14 residues. Germline-derived CDR1 and CDR2 are MRHNA and SNTAGT. The DNA for the CDR3 is TGTGCCAGCAGTGGCGAGCGGGGGGCCGATGGCTACACCTTC. Translated, it gives CASSGERGADGYTF.

This clonotype was observed at least ten times. The V call is TRBV11-2, the J call TRBJ1-3, with D perhaps matching TRBD1 (5 bases). The germline gives CDR1 SGHAT, CDR2 FQNNGV. CDR3 length: 16 amino acids. V lost 1 base to trimming and J lost 0 bases, with 10 bases between them. CDR3 in amino acids: CASSLAGRRSGNTIYF. The CDR3 bases are TGTGCCAGCAGCTTAGCAGGGCGCCGCTCTGGAAACACCATATATTTT.

The rearrangement joins TRBV7-9 to TRBJ1-1; D is possibly TRBD1 (6 bases). Germline V gene data show CDR1 as SEHNR and CDR2 as FQNEAQ (reference sequence). V lost 5 bases and J lost 0, with 13 bases in between. The CDR3 is made up of 15 amino acids. The CDR3 bases are TGTGCCAGCAGCGCTCGGGACAACATGAACACTGAAGCTTTCTTT. This sequence encodes CASSARDNMNTEAFF.

This clonotype was recorded at least ten times. The chain combines TRBV3-1 with TRBJ1-2, with 12 bases aligning to TRBD1. The germline V gene has CDR1 LGHDT and CDR2 YNNKEL (reference sequence). This CDR3 is built from 13 residues. The junction had 2 bases not matched to a gene; V was cut back by 6 bases and J by 6 bases. The DNA for the CDR3 is TGTGCCAGCAGAAGGGACAGGGGGCATGGCTACACCTTC. Protein product: CASRRDRGHGYTF. The full variable domain, completed using reference TRBV3-1 and TRBJ1-2, is DTAVSQTPKYLVTQMGNDKSIKCEQNLGHDTMYWYKQDSKKFLKIMFSYNNKELIINETVPNRFSPKSPDKAHLNLHINSLELGDSAVYFCASRRDRGHGYTFGSGTRLTVV.

In this sample, this clonotype turned up many times. The V call is TRBV10-3, the J call TRBJ2-3; 8 bases align to TRBD2. The germline V gene has CDR1 ENHRY and CDR2 SYGVKD. J gave up 2 bases and V 2 bases, and 6 bases lay outside the gene matches. This CDR3 comprises 16 residues. This chain's CDR3 is CAISEPSGGLTDTQYF. The CDR3 region has the DNA TGTGCCATCAGTGAGCCGAGCGGGGGACTCACAGATACGCAGTATTTT.

The chain combines TRBV7-2 with TRBJ1-6; D unclear. Trimming took 1 base from V and 6 from J, leaving 10 bases between them. This CDR3 is 15 amino acids long. Germline V gene lookup returns CDR1 SGHTA and CDR2 FQGNSA. CDR3 loop: CASSLVSWGNSPLHF. DNA for the CDR3: TGTGCCAGCAGCTTAGTGAGTTGGGGTAATTCACCCCTCCACTTT.

The chain joins TRBV11-2 to TRBJ2-5, with TRBD2 matching 8 bases. V was clipped by 9 bases and J by 4 bases; unmatched bases: 10. Germline CDR1 SGHAT, CDR2 FQNNGV. The CDR3 has 14 residues. In nucleotides, the CDR3 is TGTGCCAGTCCAGGACTAGCAGGTGGAGAGACCCAGTACTTC. This gives the protein CASPGLAGGETQYF.

V and J are TRBV10-2 and TRBJ1-4, with TRBD1 identical over 9 bases. Germline V gives CDR1 WSHSY, CDR2 SAAADI. The junction had 2 bases not matched to a gene; V was cut back by 5 bases and J by 7 bases. The CDR3 is 13 amino acids. CDR3 bases: TGCGCCAGCAGTCGGGACAGGGCTGAAAAACTGTTTTTT. This sequence encodes CASSRDRAEKLFF.

This sequence joins TRBV12-3 or TRBV12-4 and TRBJ1-6; 11 nucleotides match TRBD1. This CDR3 has 15 amino acids. The J segment lost 9 bases and the V segment lost 4 bases, leaving 5 bases of the junction unmatched. CDR3 sequence (DNA): TGTGCCAGCAGTTGGACAGGGGGCGCCGGTTCACCCCTCCACTTT. Translating gives CASSWTGGAGSPLHF.